This entry lists 25 T cell receptor beta chains sequenced from one sample in a study of tumor-infiltrating lymphocytes in glioblastoma multiforme. Three nested ARM-PCR rounds with V-beta and C-beta primers built TCRB libraries. TCRdb re-analysed the multiplex PCR reads in MiXCR, keeping a single row per CDR3 protein. The table shows about 10,000 distinct CDR3 sequences, with approximately 71% occurring only once. The sequencing input was brain tumor tissue. The receptor source for this set is a male donor with glioblastoma.

The chain carries TRBV6-2 or TRBV6-3 and TRBJ2-7, with D possibly TRBD2 on 5 matching bases. There are 15 residues in the CDR3. V gave up 0 bases and J gave up 3 bases, with 12 bases separating them. Per germline, CDR1 MNHEY and CDR2 SVGEGT. This chain's CDR3 is CASSYSLDGGYEQYF. In DNA form, the CDR3 reads TGTGCCAGCAGTTACTCCTTGGACGGAGGCTACGAGCAGTACTTC.

As to this clonotype: Here the CDR3 omits its conserved ending phenylalanine or tryptophan, so a read error is the likely source. The chain has TRBV20-1 and TRBJ2-1; 7 bases are shared with TRBD1. V shed 0 bases, J shed 8 bases, and the junction held 7 bases outside the gene matches. In germline, CDR1 is DFQATT, CDR2 SNEGSKA (reference sequence). This CDR3 region has 14 residues. The CDR3 protein is CSARDETGLYEQFV. CDR3 nucleotide sequence: TGCAGTGCTAGAGATGAGACAGGGCTGTATGAGCAGTTCGTA.

There are many counts of this clonotype. Relative to the germline gene, one junction end is altered; a read error may explain this. The chain recombines TRBV5-1 with TRBJ2-3; maybe TRBD1 (5 bases). This CDR3 spans 14 amino acids. Germline CDR1 SGHRS, CDR2 YFSETQ. The DNA of the CDR3 is TGCGCCGGCAGCCAGGACCGACACACAGGTACGCAGTATTTT. Translated: CAGSQDRHTGTQYF.

Comments on this clonotype: The junction departs from germline at one end; a sequencing error may be responsible. The chain links TRBV6-2 or TRBV6-3 to TRBJ2-2, with D possibly TRBD2 on 5 matching bases. This CDR3 is 15 amino acids long. The germline CDR1 and CDR2 sequences are MNHEY and SVGEGT. DNA for the CDR3: TGTGCCAGCAGATCCTCTGCGGTTAACACCGGGGAGCTATTTTTT. Its translation: CASRSSAVNTGELFF.

The rearrangement joins TRBV29-1 to TRBJ2-5; D gene unclear. The CDR3 runs 12 residues. Per the germline V gene, CDR1 is SQVTM and CDR2 is ANQGSEA. CDR3 DNA: TGCGGCGGCGGATGGGGTGGGGAGACCCAGTACTTC. It translates to CGGGWGGETQYF.

This sequence joins TRBV12-3 or TRBV12-4 and TRBJ1-2, with no clear D. The V end was cut by 6 bases, the J end by 10 bases, with 18 bases between. The CDR3 runs to 13 residues. Here the CDR3 reads CASSWTPVKDYTF. The CDR3 region has the DNA TGTGCCAGCAGCTGGACTCCCGTTAAGGACTACACCTTC.

V is TRBV4-1 and J is TRBJ1-4; the D gene is possibly TRBD1 (6 bases). With 4 bases removed from V and 4 bases from J, the gap between germline ends came to 13 bases. CDR1 MGHRA and CDR2 YSYEKL come from the germline V gene. This CDR3 contains 15 residues. The CDR3 spells CASSPPQGGNEKLFF. The CDR3 DNA sequence: TGCGCCAGCAGCCCCCCACAGGGCGGTAATGAAAAACTGTTTTTT.

V usage is TRBV6-5 and J usage is TRBJ2-6; D remains unclear. Germline-derived CDR1 and CDR2 are MNHEY and SVGAGI. The CDR3 has 12 residues. The germline V and J ends were trimmed by 6 bases and 0 bases, with 0 bases remaining between them. DNA of the CDR3: TGTGCCAGCAGCTCTGGGGCCAACGTCCTGACTTTC. It codes for CASSSGANVLTF.

This clonotype has just one count. The junction differs from germline at one of its ends, possibly a read error. The rearrangement joins TRBV5-1 to TRBJ2-2; no firm D call. This CDR3 region has 13 residues. CDR1 and CDR2 (germline): SGHRS, YFSETQ. As DNA, the CDR3 is TGCGCCACCAGCTTGAACCTCCCCGGGGAGCTGTTTTTT. It translates to CATSLNLPGELFF.

Notes on this clonotype: With a much larger clone just one base away, this may be a read error. The rearrangement joins TRBV18 to TRBJ1-1; D unresolved. The V end lost 3 bases, the J end lost 5 bases, and 19 bases lay between the germline ends. Germline CDR1 and CDR2: KGHSH and LQKENI. The CDR3 sequence is 16 residues long. In DNA form, the CDR3 reads TGTGCCAGCTCACCCATAGGAGGGTCGCGGGAGACTGAAGCTTTCTTT. As protein: CASSPIGGSRETEAFF.

Comments on this clonotype: The junction differs from germline at one of its ends, possibly a read error. The chain is built from TRBV29-1 and TRBJ2-1; tentatively, D is TRBD1 (7 bases). The CDR3 covers 14 residues. CDR1 is SQVTM and CDR2 is ANQGSEA in the germline V gene. Here the CDR3 reads CSVGGRQGGNEQLF. The CDR3 coding sequence is TGCAGCGTGGGTGGGCGGCAGGGGGGCAATGAGCAGCTCTTC.

The CDR3 spells CASSGITVDTEAFF. CDR3 DNA: TGTGCCAGCAGTGGGATAACGGTTGACACTGAAGCTTTCTTT. The chain links TRBV6-5 to TRBJ1-1; D is undetermined. The V gene's germline CDR1 is MNHEY and CDR2 SVGAGI. This CDR3 has 14 residues. Trimming stripped 5 bases from V and 3 bases from J, with 13 bases between.

With regard to this clonotype: A junction boundary mismatches the germline segment, possibly from a read error. The rearrangement links TRBV20-1 to TRBJ2-7; D is possibly TRBD2 (6 bases). The length of the CDR3 is 15 residues. Germline-derived CDR1 and CDR2 are DFQATT and SNEGSKA (reference sequence). In DNA form, the CDR3 reads TGCAGTGCTAGAGATAGGACTTCGGAGGGTTACGAGCATTACTTC. Amino acid sequence: CSARDRTSEGYEHYF.

This clonotype is large. This chain connects TRBV20-1 to TRBJ1-5, with D perhaps TRBD1 (5 bases). V was trimmed by 3 bases and J by 5 bases, leaving 14 bases between them. In germline, CDR1 is DFQATT, CDR2 SNEGSKA (reference sequence). The CDR3 loop spans 14 amino acids. CDR3 in DNA: TGCAGTGCTAGGGCACCGGGGGTCGATCAGCCCCAGCATTTT. Encoded protein: CSARAPGVDQPQHF.

This chain joins TRBV11-2 and TRBJ1-1; 9 bases match TRBD1. The V segment lost 3 bases and the J segment 11 bases; nucleotides outside the gene matches: 16. The CDR3 spans 16 residues. Germline CDR1 reads SGHAT; CDR2 reads FQNNGV. In DNA, the CDR3 is TGTGCCAGCAGCTTCCCCGGGACAGGGTTTAACACCGAGGCTTTCTTT. Its translation is CASSFPGTGFNTEAFF.

This clonotype appeared once. CDR3 coding DNA: TGTGCCACCAGTGATCGCGGGGGCTTGGGCACTGAAGCTTTCTTT. Residues: CATSDRGGLGTEAFF. This chain connects TRBV24-1 to TRBJ1-1; the D gene is possibly TRBD1 (6 bases). The CDR3 extends over 15 amino acids. Trimming left V 3 bases short and J 4 bases short, with 14 bases between. Germline V gives CDR1 KGHDR, CDR2 SFDVKD.

As for this clonotype: Because it lacks the conserved phenylalanine or tryptophan at the end, this CDR3 is likely a read error. V gene TRBV11-2 combines with J gene TRBJ2-1; TRBD2 might be the D (5 bases). CDR3 length: 15 amino acids. Per the germline V gene, CDR1 is SGHAT and CDR2 is FQNNGV. CDR3 nucleotides: TGTGCCAGCATCTTAGCGTGTAGCTCCTACAATGAGCAGTTCTCC. It encodes CASILACSSYNEQFS.

This clonotype was found many times. The chain links TRBV11-2 to TRBJ1-1; 8 bases agree with TRBD1. V trimming: 1 base; J trimming: 10 bases; junction bases outside the gene matches: 2. Germline-derived CDR1 and CDR2 are SGHAT and FQNNGV. The CDR3 is 12 amino acids. CDR3 nucleotide sequence: TGTGCCAGCAGCTTAGTACAGGGGGTAGCTTTCTTT. This translates into CASSLVQGVAFF.

With regard to this clonotype: Being one base from a much bigger clone, this may be a read error. The DNA for the CDR3 is TGTGCCAGCAGCTTGGCGAAAGAGACCCAGTGCTTC. This translates into CASSLAKETQCF. J is TRBJ2-5 and V is TRBV11-2; D is ambiguous. Germline lookup yields CDR1 SGHAT and CDR2 FQNNGV. This CDR3 has 12 amino acids.

This clonotype is hyperexpanded (1% or more) by share. The chain combines TRBV11-2 with TRBJ2-1, with 7 bases lining up with TRBD1. V shed 1 base, J shed 6 bases, and the junction held 12 bases outside the gene matches. This CDR3 has 17 residues. CDR1 and CDR2 from the germline V gene are SGHAT and FQNNGV. The CDR3 sequence is CASSLAVRGPSRNEQFF. The CDR3 DNA is TGTGCCAGCAGCTTAGCAGTAAGGGGGCCTTCGCGCAATGAGCAGTTCTTC.

J is TRBJ2-3 and V is TRBV10-2, with 7 bases lining up with TRBD1. In germline, CDR1 is WSHSY, CDR2 SAAADI. This CDR3 is built from 15 residues. V was clipped by 2 bases and J by 4 bases; unmatched bases: 6. In nucleotides, the CDR3 is TGCGCCAGCAGTGAGACAGGGGCTAGGGCAGATACGCAGTATTTT. Its protein product is CASSETGARADTQYF.

The J gene is TRBJ2-3, the V gene TRBV29-1, with TRBD2 matching over 10 bases. Germline V CDR1 and CDR2: SQVTM, ANQGSEA. This CDR3 has 14 amino acids. Losses at the gene ends were 6 bases for V and 0 bases for J; bases not matched to a gene: 3. CDR3 DNA: TGCAGCGTCGAACTAGCGGGGAGCACAGATACGCAGTATTTT. As protein: CSVELAGSTDTQYF.

This rearrangement joins TRBV29-1 to TRBJ2-2; the D gene is possibly TRBD1 (5 bases). CDR1 SQVTM and CDR2 ANQGSEA come from the germline V gene. The CDR3 runs to 13 residues. Trimming removed 8 bases at V and 7 bases at J, with 17 bases between. For the CDR3, the DNA is TGCAGCTCAACTTTGGACATTGACGGGGAGCTGTTTTTT. Translation gives CSSTLDIDGELFF.

The chain recombines TRBV7-8 with TRBJ2-1, with 7 nucleotides matching TRBD2. Per germline, CDR1 SGHVS and CDR2 FQNEAQ. The CDR3 covers 15 residues. CDR3 DNA sequence: TGTGACAACAGCTTATGGAAGGGACTAAAAAATGAGCAGTTCTTC. This codes for CDNSLWKGLKNEQFF.

To note about this clonotype: At one boundary the junction diverges from the germline segment, which might be a read error. The V and J genes are TRBV20-1 and TRBJ2-4; 10 nucleotides align to TRBD1. Germline V gene lookup returns CDR1 DFQATT and CDR2 SNEGSKA (reference sequence). The CDR3 has 19 residues. The DNA for the CDR3 is TGCAGTGCCAGAGACCCGGACAGGGGGATTCGGAAAGCCAAAAGTATTCAGTACTTC. Translation: CSARDPDRGIRKAKSIQYF.